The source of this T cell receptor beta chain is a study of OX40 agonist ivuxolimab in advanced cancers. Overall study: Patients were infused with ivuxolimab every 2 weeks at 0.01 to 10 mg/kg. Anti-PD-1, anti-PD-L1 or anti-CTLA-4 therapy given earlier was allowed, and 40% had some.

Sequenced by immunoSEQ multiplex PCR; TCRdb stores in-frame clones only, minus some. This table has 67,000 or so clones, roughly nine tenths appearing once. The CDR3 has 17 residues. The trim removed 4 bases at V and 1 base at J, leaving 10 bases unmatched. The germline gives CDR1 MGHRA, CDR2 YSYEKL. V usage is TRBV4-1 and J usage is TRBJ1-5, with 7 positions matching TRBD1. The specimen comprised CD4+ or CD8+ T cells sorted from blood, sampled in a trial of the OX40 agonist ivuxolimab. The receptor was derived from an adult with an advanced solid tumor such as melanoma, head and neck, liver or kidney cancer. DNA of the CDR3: TGCGCCAGCAGCCCAGGGGGTCCCAGGGCCAGCAATCAGCCCCAGCATTTT. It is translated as CASSPGGPRASNQPQHF.